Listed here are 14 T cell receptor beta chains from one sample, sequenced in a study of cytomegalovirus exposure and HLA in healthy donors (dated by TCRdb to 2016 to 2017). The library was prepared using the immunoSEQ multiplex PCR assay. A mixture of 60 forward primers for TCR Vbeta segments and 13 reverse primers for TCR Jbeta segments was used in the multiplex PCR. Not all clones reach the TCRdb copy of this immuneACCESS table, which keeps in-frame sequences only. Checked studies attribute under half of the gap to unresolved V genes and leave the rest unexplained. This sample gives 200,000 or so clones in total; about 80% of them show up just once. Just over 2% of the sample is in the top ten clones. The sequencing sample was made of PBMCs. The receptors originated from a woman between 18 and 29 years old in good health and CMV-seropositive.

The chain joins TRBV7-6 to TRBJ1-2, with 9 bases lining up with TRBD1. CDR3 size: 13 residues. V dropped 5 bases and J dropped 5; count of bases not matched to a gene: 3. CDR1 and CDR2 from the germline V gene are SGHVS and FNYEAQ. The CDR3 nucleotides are TGTGCCAGCAGCCCCGGACAGGGGTATGGCTACACCTTC. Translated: CASSPGQGYGYTF.

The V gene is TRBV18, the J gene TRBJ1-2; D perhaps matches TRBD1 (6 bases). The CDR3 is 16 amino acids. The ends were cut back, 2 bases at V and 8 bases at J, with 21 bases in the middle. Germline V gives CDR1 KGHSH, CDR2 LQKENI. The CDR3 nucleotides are TGTGCCAGCTCACCAGGCAGAACAGGGTCGTCGGTAGGCTACACCTTC. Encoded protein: CASSPGRTGSSVGYTF. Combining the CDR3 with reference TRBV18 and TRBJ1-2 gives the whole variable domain NAGVMQNPRHLVRRRGQEARLRCSPMKGHSHVYWYRQLPEEGLKFMVYLQKENIIDESGMPKERFSAEFPKEGPSILRIQQVVRGDSAAYFCASSPGRTGSSVGYTFGSGTRLTVV.

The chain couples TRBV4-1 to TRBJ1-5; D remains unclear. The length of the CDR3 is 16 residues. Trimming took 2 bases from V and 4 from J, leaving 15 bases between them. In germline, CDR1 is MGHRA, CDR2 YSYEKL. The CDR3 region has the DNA TGCGCCAGCAGCCAATTCCTGGTGTCGAGGAATCAGCCCCAGCATTTT. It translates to CASSQFLVSRNQPQHF.

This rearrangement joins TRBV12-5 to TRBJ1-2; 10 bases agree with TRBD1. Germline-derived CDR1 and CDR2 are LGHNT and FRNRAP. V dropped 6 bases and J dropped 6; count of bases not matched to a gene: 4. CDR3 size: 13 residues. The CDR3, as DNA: TGTGCTAGTGGGGACAGGGGGTTGAATGGCTACACCTTC. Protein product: CASGDRGLNGYTF.

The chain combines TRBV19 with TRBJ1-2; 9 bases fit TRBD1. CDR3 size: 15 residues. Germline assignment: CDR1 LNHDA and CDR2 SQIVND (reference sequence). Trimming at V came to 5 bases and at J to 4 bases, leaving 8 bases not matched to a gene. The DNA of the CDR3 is TGTGCCAGTAGTGTACAGGGGGCTGGACCCTATGGCTACACCTTC. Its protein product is CASSVQGAGPYGYTF.

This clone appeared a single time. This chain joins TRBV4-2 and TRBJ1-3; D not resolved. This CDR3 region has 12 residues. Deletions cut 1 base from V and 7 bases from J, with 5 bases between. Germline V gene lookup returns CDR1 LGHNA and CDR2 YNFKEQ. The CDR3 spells CASSQGGNTIYF. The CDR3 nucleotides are TGTGCCAGCAGCCAAGGAGGGAACACCATATATTTT.

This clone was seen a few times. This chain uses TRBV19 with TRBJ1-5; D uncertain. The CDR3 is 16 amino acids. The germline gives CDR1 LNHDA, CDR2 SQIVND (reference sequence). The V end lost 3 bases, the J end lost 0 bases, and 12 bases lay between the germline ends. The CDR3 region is CASSISGDYSNQPQHF. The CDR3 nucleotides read TGTGCCAGTAGTATCTCTGGAGATTATAGCAATCAGCCCCAGCATTTT.

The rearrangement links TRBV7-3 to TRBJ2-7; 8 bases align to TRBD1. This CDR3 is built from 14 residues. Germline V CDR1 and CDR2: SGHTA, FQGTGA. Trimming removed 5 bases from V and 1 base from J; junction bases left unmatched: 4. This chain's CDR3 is CASSQDRVSYEQYF. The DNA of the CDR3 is TGTGCCAGCAGCCAGGACAGGGTTTCCTACGAGCAGTACTTC.

This chain's CDR3 is CASSYWGGDTEAFF. The CDR3, as DNA: TGTGCCAGCAGTTACTGGGGGGGGGACACTGAAGCTTTCTTT. The chain has TRBV6-5 and TRBJ1-1, with D maybe TRBD1 (5 bases). The CDR3 totals 14 residues. CDR1 is MNHEY, CDR2 SVGAGI, per germline. The V end lost 1 base, the J end lost 3 bases, and 9 bases lay between the germline ends.

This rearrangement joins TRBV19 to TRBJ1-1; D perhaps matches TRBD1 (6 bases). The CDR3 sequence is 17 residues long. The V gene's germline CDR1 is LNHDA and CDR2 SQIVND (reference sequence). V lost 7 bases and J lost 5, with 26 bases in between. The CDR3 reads CASNTVQGLVRKTEAFF. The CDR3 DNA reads TGTGCCAGTAATACGGTACAGGGATTAGTAAGGAAGACTGAAGCTTTCTTT.

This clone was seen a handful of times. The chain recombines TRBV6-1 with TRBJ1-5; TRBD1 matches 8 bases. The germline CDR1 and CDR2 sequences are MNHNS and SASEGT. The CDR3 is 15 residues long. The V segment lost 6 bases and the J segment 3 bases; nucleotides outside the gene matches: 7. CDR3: CASRADRVVNQPQHF. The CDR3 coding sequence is TGTGCCAGCAGGGCGGACAGGGTCGTCAATCAGCCCCAGCATTTT.

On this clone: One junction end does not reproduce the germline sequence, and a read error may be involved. The CDR3 sequence: CSSSSRGQGLSPLHF. The CDR3 bases are TGTTCCAGCAGCTCCCGAGGACAGGGGCTTTCACCCCTCCACTTT. V gene TRBV7-9 combines with J gene TRBJ1-6; 9 bases are a match to TRBD1. The germline CDR1 and CDR2 sequences are SEHNR and FQNEAQ (reference sequence). The length of the CDR3 is 15 residues. Filled out from reference TRBV7-9 and TRBJ1-6, the complete variable domain reads DTGVSQNPRHKITKRGQNVTFRCDPISEHNRLYWYRQTLGQGPEFLTYFQNEAQLEKSRLLSDRFSAERPKGSFSTLEIQRTEQGDSAMYLCSSSSRGQGLSPLHFGNGTRLTVT.

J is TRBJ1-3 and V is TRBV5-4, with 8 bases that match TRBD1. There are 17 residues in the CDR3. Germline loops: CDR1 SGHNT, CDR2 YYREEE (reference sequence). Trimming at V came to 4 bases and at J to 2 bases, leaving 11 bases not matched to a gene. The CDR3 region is CASSLGDRTPPGNTIYF. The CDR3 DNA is TGTGCCAGCAGCCTAGGGGACAGGACTCCCCCTGGAAACACCATATATTTT.

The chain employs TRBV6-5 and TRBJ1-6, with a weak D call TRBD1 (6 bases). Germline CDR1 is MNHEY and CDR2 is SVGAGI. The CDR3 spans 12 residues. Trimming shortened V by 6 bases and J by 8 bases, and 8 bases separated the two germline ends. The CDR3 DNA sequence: TGTGCCAGCAGCCCAGGGGATTCACCCCTCCACTTT. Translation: CASSPGDSPLHF.